Below, 25 T cell receptor beta chains from the same sample are listed, as sequenced in a study of blood T cell repertoires in COVID-19. The assay was immunoSEQ multiplex PCR, and TCRdb's table has in-frame clones only and misses some. The sample holds about 120,000 clones, 85% to 90% seen once. The sequenced material came from peripheral blood. The receptor source for this set is a woman between 55 and 75 years old with COVID-19, enrolled during active disease.

The V gene is TRBV5-6, the J gene TRBJ1-3; 11 nucleotides match TRBD1. Unmatched junction bases numbered 12, after V lost 4 bases and J lost 0 bases. The CDR3 loop spans 19 amino acids. Germline lookup yields CDR1 SGHDT and CDR2 YYEEEE. CDR3 amino acids: CASSSLGQGAPSSGNTIYF. CDR3 coding DNA: TGTGCCAGCAGCAGCCTCGGACAGGGGGCCCCCAGCTCTGGAAACACCATATATTTT. Together with reference TRBV5-6 and TRBJ1-3, the CDR3 gives the full variable domain: DAGVTQSPTHLIKTRGQQVTLRCSPKSGHDTVSWYQQALGQGPQFIFQYYEEEERQRGNFPDRFSGHQFPNYSSELNVNALLLGDSALYLCASSSLGQGAPSSGNTIYFGEGSWLTVV.

This clone was seen a single time. This CDR3 is CASSSSYRDRAHGYTF. In nucleotides, the CDR3 is TGTGCCAGCAGCTCGAGCTACCGGGACAGGGCCCATGGCTACACCTTC. J is TRBJ1-2 and V is TRBV5-4, with TRBD1 matching over 9 bases. J was trimmed by 6 bases and V by 3 bases; bases with no gene match: 12. CDR1 is SGHNT and CDR2 is YYREEE in the germline V gene (reference sequence). The CDR3 length is 16 residues.

This chain connects TRBV27 to TRBJ2-2; tentatively, D is TRBD1 (5 bases). V lost 5 bases and J 0 bases, leaving 10 bases between the germline ends. CDR1 MNHEY and CDR2 SMNVEV come from the germline V gene (reference sequence). This CDR3 has 15 amino acids. The CDR3 protein is CASSQGRTNTGELFF. DNA of the CDR3: TGTGCCAGCAGTCAGGGTAGAACGAACACCGGGGAGCTGTTTTTT.

V is TRBV5-1 and J is TRBJ1-1; D gene unclear. This CDR3 comprises 13 residues. Germline V gene sequence: CDR1 SGHRS, CDR2 YFSETQ. Trimming shortened V by 4 bases and J by 1 base, and 8 bases separated the two germline ends. CDR3 bases: TGCGCCAGCAGCCCTACAGCGAACACTGAAGCTTTCTTT. It yields the protein CASSPTANTEAFF. Supplemented by reference TRBV5-1 and TRBJ1-1, the full variable domain reads KAGVTQTPRYLIKTRGQQVTLSCSPISGHRSVSWYQQTPGQGLQFLFEYFSETQRNKGNFPGRFSGRQFSNSRSEMNVSTLELGDSALYLCASSPTANTEAFFGQGTRLTVV.

The chain has TRBV27 and TRBJ2-7; D is possibly TRBD1 (5 bases). Trimming took off 2 bases at V and 4 bases at J, with 15 bases between the two ends. Germline V CDR1 and CDR2: MNHEY, SMNVEV (reference sequence). The CDR3 spans 15 residues. The CDR3, as DNA: TGTGCCAGCAGTTTAGGGGCCTACCACGGGTACGAGCAGTACTTC. Translation: CASSLGAYHGYEQYF.

The rearrangement uses TRBV5-4 and TRBJ2-2; TRBD1 matches at 7 bases. Trimming cost V 6 bases and J 1 base; bases outside gene matches: 6. There are 15 residues in the CDR3. Germline assignment: CDR1 SGHNT and CDR2 YYREEE (reference sequence). The CDR3 reads CASNPWTGNTGELFF. Written as DNA, the CDR3 is TGTGCCAGCAACCCTTGGACAGGGAACACCGGGGAGCTGTTTTTT.

The chain combines TRBV10-3 with TRBJ2-5; D possibly corresponds to TRBD2 (6 bases). This CDR3 comprises 14 residues. Germline CDR1 reads ENHRY; CDR2 reads SYGVKD. V lost 4 bases to trimming and J lost 2 bases, with 11 bases between them. Written as DNA, the CDR3 is TGTGCCATCAGTGGAGGGACTGATCAAGAGACCCAGTACTTC. Translated: CAISGGTDQETQYF.

This clone was seen a handful of times. The rearrangement links TRBV10-3 to TRBJ2-7; 9 bases are a match to TRBD1. V lost 6 bases and J lost 7; bases outside the gene matches: 10. Germline CDR1 is ENHRY and CDR2 is SYGVKD. CDR3 length: 14 residues. The CDR3 DNA is TGTGCCATCAGCGAGGGACAGGGATTTCGGGAGCAGTACTTC. Protein: CAISEGQGFREQYF.

This clone showed up just a few times. J is TRBJ2-7 and V is TRBV7-9, with D possibly matching TRBD1 (6 bases). CDR3 length: 13 amino acids. Germline assignment: CDR1 SEHNR and CDR2 FQNEAQ (reference sequence). V was shortened by 5 bases and J by 5 bases, with 13 bases between the two germline ends. The CDR3: CASSRPNRDEQYF. CDR3 DNA sequence: TGTGCCAGCAGCCGACCCAACAGGGACGAGCAGTACTTC.

V and J are TRBV7-2 and TRBJ2-3, with D unclear. Germline lookup yields CDR1 SGHTA and CDR2 FQGNSA. V gave up 5 bases and J gave up 4 bases, with 16 bases separating them. The CDR3 extends over 15 amino acids. The CDR3 DNA reads as TGTGCCAGCAGCAGTAGTGGTTCCGTCTCAGATACGCAGTATTTT. As protein: CASSSSGSVSDTQYF.

This clone was counted a few times. The chain is built from TRBV11-1 and TRBJ1-1; 10 nucleotides agree with TRBD1. Trimming removed 4 bases from V and 1 base from J; junction bases left unmatched: 6. Germline V CDR1 and CDR2: SGHAT, FQDESV (reference sequence). The CDR3 sequence is 16 residues long. The CDR3, as DNA: TGTGCCAGCAGCTCGATGGGGACAGGGGAGAACACTGAAGCTTTCTTT. This translates into CASSSMGTGENTEAFF. The variable domain in full, completed from reference TRBV11-1 and TRBJ1-1, reads EAEVAQSPRYKITEKSQAVAFWCDPISGHATLYWYRQILGQGPELLVQFQDESVVDDSQLPKDRFSAERLKGVDSTLKIQPAELGDSAMYLCASSSMGTGENTEAFFGQGTRLTVV.

This clone appeared a single time. V gene TRBV10-3 combines with J gene TRBJ1-1, with a weak D call TRBD1 (6 bases). From germline, CDR1 is ENHRY and CDR2 SYGVKD. This CDR3 has 14 amino acids. The ends were cut back, 4 bases at V and 6 bases at J, with 15 bases in the middle. The CDR3 DNA reads TGTGCCATCAGTGCCATTTTGGACAGCCCTGAAGCTTTCTTT. This gives the protein CAISAILDSPEAFF.

The chain combines TRBV19 with TRBJ2-1; TRBD2 is a possible D gene (5 bases). Germline lookup yields CDR1 LNHDA and CDR2 SQIVND (reference sequence). This CDR3 spans 15 amino acids. Deletions cut 3 bases from V and 4 bases from J, with 13 bases between. This CDR3 reads CASSISEGSYNEQFF. The CDR3 DNA is TGTGCCAGTAGTATTAGCGAGGGATCTTACAATGAGCAGTTCTTC. The variable domain in full, with the rest retrieved from reference TRBV19 and TRBJ2-1, is DGGITQSPKYLFRKEGQNVTLSCEQNLNHDAMYWYRQDPGQGLRLIYYSQIVNDFQKGDIAEGYSVSREKKESFPLTVTSAQKNPTAFYLCASSISEGSYNEQFFGPGTRLTVL.

The gene calls are TRBV20-1 and TRBJ2-3; 8 bases align to TRBD2. The J segment lost 2 bases and the V segment lost 3 bases, leaving 4 bases of the junction unmatched. CDR3 length: 14 amino acids. The germline V gene has CDR1 DFQATT and CDR2 SNEGSKA (reference sequence). The CDR3 region has the DNA TGCAGTGCTAGTAGCGGGGAGGCCACAGATACGCAGTATTTT. Translation: CSASSGEATDTQYF.

The chain employs TRBV13 and TRBJ2-2; 7 bases align to TRBD1. The V gene's germline CDR1 is PRHDT and CDR2 FYEKMQ (reference sequence). The CDR3 covers 16 residues. V shed 5 bases and J 0 bases; nucleotides not matched to a gene: 6. In DNA, the CDR3 is TGTGCCAGCAGCCCGACGGGGACAGCGAACACCGGGGAGCTGTTTTTT. Translating it yields CASSPTGTANTGELFF.

The chain recombines TRBV5-1 with TRBJ2-3; 10 positions match TRBD2. This CDR3 is built from 17 residues. V gave up 2 bases and J gave up 2 bases; unmatched junction bases: 8. Germline loops: CDR1 SGHRS, CDR2 YFSETQ. The CDR3 bases are TGCGCCAGCAGCTTAGCGGGGGGGTCCCCCTCCACAGATACGCAGTATTTT. Its protein product is CASSLAGGSPSTDTQYF.

V gene TRBV18 combines with J gene TRBJ2-5, with TRBD1 matching over 9 bases. Germline V gene data show CDR1 as KGHSH and CDR2 as LQKENI. Unmatched junction bases numbered 9, after V lost 5 bases and J lost 5 bases. This CDR3 is built from 15 residues. The CDR3 spells CASSDFRDRAETQYF. The CDR3 bases are TGTGCCAGCTCAGACTTCCGGGACAGGGCGGAGACCCAGTACTTC. The full variable domain, its missing parts supplied by reference TRBV18 and TRBJ2-5, is NAGVMQNPRHLVRRRGQEARLRCSPMKGHSHVYWYRQLPEEGLKFMVYLQKENIIDESGMPKERFSAEFPKEGPSILRIQQVVRGDSAAYFCASSDFRDRAETQYFGPGTRLLVL.

The V gene is TRBV9, the J gene TRBJ1-5, with 7 bases matching TRBD1. Unmatched junction bases numbered 3, after V lost 4 bases and J lost 5 bases. The germline CDR1 and CDR2 sequences are SGDLS and YYNGEE. The CDR3 contains 13 residues. Here the CDR3 reads CASSRDRDQPQHF. CDR3 DNA: TGTGCCAGCAGCCGGGACAGAGATCAGCCCCAGCATTTT.

This clone was seen a handful of times. DNA of the CDR3: TGCGCCAGCAGCCGAGGGACAGGGTTTTCACCCCTCCACTTT. This sequence encodes CASSRGTGFSPLHF. The chain combines TRBV4-3 with TRBJ1-6, with TRBD1 matching over 9 bases. This CDR3 contains 14 residues. Germline-derived CDR1 and CDR2 are LGHNA and YSLEER. Losses at the gene ends were 4 bases for V and 9 bases for J; bases not matched to a gene: 4.

This chain links TRBV7-2 with TRBJ2-2; 10 nucleotides agree with TRBD1. Per germline, CDR1 SGHTA and CDR2 FQGNSA. With V trimmed by 8 bases and J by 1 base, 4 bases remained unmatched. This CDR3 comprises 15 residues. This CDR3 is CASLRDRGNTGELFF. Here the CDR3 DNA reads TGTGCCAGCTTAAGGGACAGGGGGAACACCGGGGAGCTGTTTTTT.

The chain combines TRBV15 with TRBJ2-1; D is undetermined. V was clipped by 1 base and J by 7 bases, with 14 bases between them. This CDR3 is built from 15 residues. Per the germline V gene, CDR1 is LNHNV and CDR2 is YYDKDF (reference sequence). CDR3 sequence (DNA): TGTGCCACCAGCAGAGTCCGGTCTTGGGCTAATGAGCAGTTCTTC. This codes for CATSRVRSWANEQFF.

The chain has TRBV6-2 or TRBV6-3 and TRBJ1-1; 8 nucleotides align to TRBD1. Germline loops: CDR1 MNHEY, CDR2 SVGEGT. V lost 2 bases, J lost 5 bases, and 7 bases stayed unmatched. The CDR3 consists of 15 residues. CDR3 DNA sequence: TGTGCCAGCAGTTACCGGACAGGGTTGGGGACTGAAGCTTTCTTT. Translated: CASSYRTGLGTEAFF.

V gene TRBV27 combines with J gene TRBJ1-2; unclear D gene. Trimming left V 2 bases short and J 7 bases short, with 11 bases between. The CDR3 length is 13 residues. From germline, CDR1 is MNHEY and CDR2 SMNVEV (reference sequence). CDR3 coding DNA: TGTGCCAGCAGTTTAAGCGGGTCGGGTGGCTACACCTTC. It is translated as CASSLSGSGGYTF.

The rearrangement uses TRBV5-4 and TRBJ2-3, with 7 positions matching TRBD2. The CDR3 runs 16 residues. In germline, CDR1 is SGHNT, CDR2 YYREEE (reference sequence). V lost 0 bases to trimming and J lost 6 bases; unmatched junction nucleotides: 10. CDR3 in DNA: TGTGCCAGCAGCTTGGCTGGCGGGGGTCCCGCGGATACGCAGTATTTT. This gives the protein CASSLAGGGPADTQYF.

This clone has a single count. The V and J genes are TRBV6-1 and TRBJ1-5; D possibly corresponds to TRBD1 (6 bases). Between the trimmed V and J ends, which lost 2 bases and 6 bases, there was a span of 8 bases. This CDR3 has 13 amino acids. Germline V lookup: CDR1 MNHNS, CDR2 SASEGT. The CDR3 protein is CASSEQGTQPQHF. The CDR3 bases are TGTGCCAGCAGTGAACAGGGGACTCAGCCCCAGCATTTT.